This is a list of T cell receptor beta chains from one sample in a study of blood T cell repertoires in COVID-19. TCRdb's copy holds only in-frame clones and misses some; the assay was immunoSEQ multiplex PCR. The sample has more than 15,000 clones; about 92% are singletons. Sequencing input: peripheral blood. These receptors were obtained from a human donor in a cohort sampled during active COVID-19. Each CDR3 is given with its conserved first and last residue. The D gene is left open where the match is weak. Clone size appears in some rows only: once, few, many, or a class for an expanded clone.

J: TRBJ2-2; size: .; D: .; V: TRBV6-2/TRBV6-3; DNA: TGTGCCAGCAGTTACATTACAGGTTTGGGGGAGCTGTTTTTT; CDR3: CASSYITGLGELFF
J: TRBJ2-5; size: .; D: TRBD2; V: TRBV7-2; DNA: TGTGCCAGCAGCTGGGGGGGGACCCAAGAGACCCAGTACTTC; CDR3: CASSWGGTQETQYF
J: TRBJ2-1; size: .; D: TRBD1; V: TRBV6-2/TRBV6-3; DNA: TGTGCCAGCAGCCACGGACAGGGTCGGAATGAGCAGTTCTTC; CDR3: CASSHGQGRNEQFF
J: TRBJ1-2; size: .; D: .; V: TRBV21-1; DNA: TGTGCCAGCAGTAAGGCAGGGGGACAGGGGCTCTATGGCTACACCTTC; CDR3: CASSKAGGQGLYGYTF
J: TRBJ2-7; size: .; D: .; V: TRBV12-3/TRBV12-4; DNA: TGTGCCAGCAGTTTGCCAGGCTACGAGCAGTACTTC; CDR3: CASSLPGYEQYF
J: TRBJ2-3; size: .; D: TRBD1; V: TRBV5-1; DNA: TGCGCCACCGCGGGACAGGGGGTGAACCCCACAGATACGCAGTATTTT; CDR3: CATAGQGVNPTDTQYF
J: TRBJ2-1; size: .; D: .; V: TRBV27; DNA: TGTGCCAGCAGTTTAATCCCGGGACTGGTCTCCTACAATGAGCAGTTCTTC; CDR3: CASSLIPGLVSYNEQFF
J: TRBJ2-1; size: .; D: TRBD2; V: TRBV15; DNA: TGTGCCACCAGCAGAGGCAGCGGGAGCTCCTACAATGAGCAGTTCTTC; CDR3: CATSRGSGSSYNEQFF
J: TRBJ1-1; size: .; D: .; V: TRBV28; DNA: TGTGCCAGCAGCGTACGGGGCACTGAAGCTTTCTTT; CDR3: CASSVRGTEAFF
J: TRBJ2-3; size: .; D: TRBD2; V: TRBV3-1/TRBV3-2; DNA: TGTGCCAGCAGCCTACCGGGACTAGCGGGGGGGGCAACAGATACGCAGTATTTT; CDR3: CASSLPGLAGGATDTQYF
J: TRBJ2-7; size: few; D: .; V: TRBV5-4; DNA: TGTGCCAGCAGCTTTACCCACAGGGACAACGAGCAGTACTTC; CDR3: CASSFTHRDNEQYF